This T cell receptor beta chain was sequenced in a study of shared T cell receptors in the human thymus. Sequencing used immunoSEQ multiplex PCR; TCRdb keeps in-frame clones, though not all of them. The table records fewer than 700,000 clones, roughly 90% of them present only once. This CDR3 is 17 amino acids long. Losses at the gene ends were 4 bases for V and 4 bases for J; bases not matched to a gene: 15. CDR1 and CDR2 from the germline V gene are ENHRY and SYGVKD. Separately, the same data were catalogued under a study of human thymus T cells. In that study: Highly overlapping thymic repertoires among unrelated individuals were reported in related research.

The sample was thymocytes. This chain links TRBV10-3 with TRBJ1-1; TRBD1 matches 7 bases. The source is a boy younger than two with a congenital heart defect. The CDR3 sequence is CAISGPNTGERGTEAFF. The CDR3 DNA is TGTGCCATCAGTGGTCCCAATACAGGGGAACGGGGCACTGAAGCTTTCTTT.